The present T cell receptor beta chain was sequenced within a study of post-analysis software for immune sequencing data. CDR3 length: 12 residues. V was pared by 7 bases and J by 3 bases, with 5 bases of the junction left unmatched. The germline V gene has CDR1 DFQATT and CDR2 SNEGSKA (reference sequence). Unique molecular identifiers were present in the TCR beta cDNA libraries. Each CDR3 protein gets one entry after TCRdb re-called the PCR reads with MiXCR. The repertoire holds 700,000 to 900,000 distinct CDR3 sequences, 46% seen once, with around 4.7% in the top ten. Findings and limits, study-wide: Comparison of patients with controls showed 4 to 6 TRBV segments more frequent in patients, TRBV5-6, TRBV5-1 and TRBV20-1 among them.

This clonotype has more than one count but fewer than ten. Its antigen remains unknown. The source is a girl aged 5-17 years with multiple sclerosis. Material: blood. The rearrangement joins TRBV20-1 to TRBJ2-5; 7 bases line up with TRBD1. The CDR3 bases are TGCAGTGGGGACAGTGGAAAAGAGACCCAGTACTTC. Translating gives CSGDSGKETQYF.